The present entry profiles one TCR beta chain with its context. This sample was taken from a study of blood T cell repertoires in COVID-19. Overall study: Both acute and convalescent COVID-19 samples were obtained from the United States, Italy and Spain. In each case, the material was cDNA or gDNA derived from T cells, B-cell-depleted T cells, or PBMCs.

This CDR3 has 14 amino acids. J lost 8 bases, V lost 4 bases, and 5 bases had no gene match. CDR1 and CDR2 (germline): LGHDT, YNNKEL (reference sequence). In the study's own analysis: Amplifying reference gene primers gave estimates of nucleated cell counts. Profiled with immunoSEQ multiplex PCR; TCRdb holds only in-frame clones, not every one. V, J and clone size reflect that table, while D and trimming were determined from the DNA. This table has 120,000 to 150,000 clones, 70% to 90% appearing once. The clonotype comes from a woman of 80 years or more with acute or convalescent COVID-19. The chain uses TRBV3-1 (or the pseudogene TRBV3-2) and TRBJ2-1, with 10 bases fitting TRBD2. The sequencing input was peripheral blood. The CDR3, as DNA: TGTGCCAGCAGCCGAGCGGGGGGGGACGATGAGCAGTTCTTC. As protein: CASSRAGGDDEQFF.